Each of the 11 T cell receptor beta chains below was sequenced from the same sample in a study of blood T cell repertoires in COVID-19. Repertoires were generated with immunoSEQ multiplex PCR, while TCRdb's copy carries only in-frame clones and drops some. The table lists 210,000 or so clones, 80% to 85% of them singletons, with approximately 5.4% in the top ten. Material for sequencing was peripheral blood. The receptor set was obtained from a human donor in a cohort sampled during active COVID-19.

This clone showed up just a few times. This sequence joins TRBV25-1 and TRBJ1-2, with 7 bases matching TRBD1. The CDR3 runs 14 residues. V shed 3 bases, J shed 5 bases, and the junction held 6 bases outside the gene matches. Germline lookup yields CDR1 MGHDK and CDR2 SYGVNS. DNA of the CDR3: TGTGCCAGCAGTGAGGGGGGACAGTTATATGGCTACACCTTC. Translation gives CASSEGGQLYGYTF.

V gene TRBV5-6 combines with J gene TRBJ1-6; TRBD1 aligns across 9 bases. Germline V gene lookup returns CDR1 SGHDT and CDR2 YYEEEE. The CDR3 is made up of 14 amino acids. Trimming cost V 4 bases and J 6 bases; bases outside gene matches: 2. The CDR3 DNA reads as TGTGCCAGCAGCACGGACAGGGGTAATTCACCCCTCCACTTT. Its protein product is CASSTDRGNSPLHF.

As DNA, the CDR3 is TGCAGCGCTCGACTAGAAACAAAGACCCAGTACTTC. As protein: CSARLETKTQYF. The chain links TRBV29-1 to TRBJ2-5; a weak D match, TRBD2 (6 bases). Germline CDR1 SQVTM, CDR2 ANQGSEA. Trimming took 7 bases from V and 6 from J, leaving 15 bases between them. This CDR3 contains 12 residues.

The V gene is TRBV6-5, the J gene TRBJ1-1; 9 bases fit TRBD1. Germline trimming cut 4 bases from V and 5 bases from J; bases unmatched to any gene: 5. This CDR3 has 14 amino acids. Germline V lookup: CDR1 MNHEY, CDR2 SVGAGI. The CDR3, as DNA: TGTGCCAGCAGTTCACAGGGGGCGGGTACTGAAGCTTTCTTT. Translation gives CASSSQGAGTEAFF.

Only a few counts were recorded for this clone. This chain uses TRBV28 with TRBJ2-5, with a tentative D call TRBD2 (5 bases). The CDR3 has 13 residues. The germline V gene encodes CDR1 MDHEN and CDR2 SYDVKM. V was cut by 7 bases and J by 0 bases, with 9 bases left in between. In nucleotides, the CDR3 is TGTGCCAGCACCCGGCGGGACCAAGAGACCCAGTACTTC. It encodes CASTRRDQETQYF.

The CDR3 loop reads CASSLASGAREDEQYF. As DNA, the CDR3 is TGTGCCAGCAGCTTAGCTTCGGGTGCCAGGGAGGACGAGCAGTACTTC. The chain recombines TRBV7-9 with TRBJ2-7, with a possible D match to TRBD2 (6 bases). Germline V lookup: CDR1 SEHNR, CDR2 FQNEAQ (reference sequence). This CDR3 has 16 residues. The V gene lost 0 bases and the J gene lost 5 bases, with 17 bases spanning the gap.

The rearrangement joins TRBV6-8 to TRBJ2-3; weak D call: TRBD2 (5 bases). This CDR3 contains 15 residues. The V gene's germline CDR1 is MNHGY and CDR2 SAAAGT. V was trimmed by 0 bases and J by 2 bases, leaving 9 bases between them. CDR3 loop: CASSYSASLTDTQYF. The DNA for the CDR3 is TGTGCCAGCAGTTACTCGGCTAGCCTCACAGATACGCAGTATTTT.

Here the CDR3 reads CASSAIRLAGISQETQYF. The CDR3 DNA reads TGTGCCAGTAGCGCAATCCGGCTAGCGGGGATCTCCCAAGAGACCCAGTACTTC. The gene calls are TRBV19 and TRBJ2-5; 9 nucleotides match TRBD2. Germline V gives CDR1 LNHDA, CDR2 SQIVND (reference sequence). The CDR3 runs to 18 residues. Trimming took 6 bases from V and 1 from J; bases not matched to a gene: 15. Full variable domain (outside the CDR3, taken from reference TRBV19 and TRBJ2-5): DGGITQSPKYLFRKEGQNVTLSCEQNLNHDAMYWYRQDPGQGLRLIYYSQIVNDFQKGDIAEGYSVSREKKESFPLTVTSAQKNPTAFYLCASSAIRLAGISQETQYFGPGTRLLVL.

This chain connects TRBV5-6 to TRBJ1-3, with 8 bases identical to TRBD1. V was clipped by 4 bases and J by 0 bases; unmatched bases: 6. Germline V lookup: CDR1 SGHDT, CDR2 YYEEEE. CDR3 length: 16 amino acids. CDR3 amino acids: CASSLTGASSGNTIYF. The DNA of the CDR3 is TGTGCCAGCAGCCTGACAGGGGCCAGCTCTGGAAACACCATATATTTT.

The genes are TRBV14 and TRBJ1-6, with no clear D. The germline V gene encodes CDR1 SGHDN and CDR2 FVKESK. This CDR3 contains 14 residues. V shed 0 bases and J shed 9 bases, with 9 bases lying between them. This CDR3 is CASSQDFRGSPLHF. The CDR3 DNA is TGTGCCAGCAGCCAAGATTTCCGGGGTTCACCCCTCCACTTT.

This clone has at least ten counts. DNA of the CDR3: TGTGCCAGCAGCCCAGAGACACCATATCAGCCCCAGCATTTT. As protein: CASSPETPYQPQHF. The gene calls are TRBV7-2 and TRBJ1-5; D uncertain. The V and J ends lost 5 bases and 5 bases respectively, with 13 bases between them. The CDR3 spans 14 residues. The V gene's germline CDR1 is SGHTA and CDR2 FQGNSA.